This T cell receptor beta chain was documented in a study of blood T cell repertoires in COVID-19. This clone was seen just once. This clone may be a read error of a much larger clone one base away. Some clones are missing from TCRdb's copy, which holds only in-frame ones; the method was immunoSEQ multiplex PCR. The sample has approximately 210,000 clones; around nine tenths are singletons. From germline, CDR1 is SGHVS and CDR2 FNYEAQ. Deletions cut 4 bases from V and 2 bases from J, with 6 bases between. CDR3 size: 14 residues. This clonotype originated in a man aged 40-55 years with acute or convalescent COVID-19. Sequenced material: peripheral blood. The chain carries TRBV7-6 and TRBJ2-6; tentative D call: TRBD2 (6 bases). The CDR3 loop reads CASSSSAGANVLTF. For the CDR3, the DNA is TGTGCCAGCAGCTCTAGCGCTGGGGCCAACGTCCTGACTTTC.